The sequence of this TCR beta chain was determined in a study of blood T cell repertoires in COVID-19. Study-wide context: T cells, B-cell-depleted T cells, or PBMCs supplied cDNA or gDNA.

The CDR3 is 13 amino acids. Germline values: CDR1 LGHNT, CDR2 FRNRAP. With 6 bases removed from V and 2 bases from J, the gap between germline ends came to 11 bases. Here immunoSEQ multiplex PCR was the method, and the copy in TCRdb shows in-frame clones only, minus some. Among a few hundred thousand clones listed, 75% to 90% were seen once. The origin of this receptor is a woman aged 18 to 35 with acute or convalescent COVID-19. Sequenced input: peripheral blood. The chain uses TRBV12-5 and TRBJ2-7; tentative D call: TRBD1 (5 bases). The CDR3 here is CASGRAGTYEQYF. As DNA, the CDR3 is TGTGCTAGTGGAAGGGCAGGGACCTACGAGCAGTACTTC.